This TCR beta chain is drawn from a study of cytomegalovirus exposure and HLA in healthy donors. Notes on the study in general: The study labeled 150 to 200 TCR beta chains cytomegalovirus-associated. Productive status was seen about 90% or about 30% of the time for most TCR beta V segments in an earlier analysis.

Primers included in the PCR were 60 Vbeta and 13 Jbeta primers. Under the authors' procedure: About 11 million of some 80 million unique TCR beta chains were shared, per a later count. This table comes from immunoSEQ multiplex PCR, and its TCRdb copy is limited to in-frame clones, with some not included. D and trimming come from the DNA, and the V and J calls and clone size come from that table. The table for this sample gives 180,000 or so clones. About this clone: Its antigen is not identified.

The sequence was collected from a woman between 18 and 30 years old in good health and CMV-seropositive. Specimen: PBMCs.

The CDR3 spells CASSQGLLDTDTQYF. For the CDR3, the DNA is TGTGCCAGCAGCCAGGGACTCCTAGACACAGATACGCAGTATTTT. The chain combines TRBV7-9 with TRBJ2-3; weak D call: TRBD2 (6 bases). V shed 5 bases and J shed 2 bases, with 14 bases lying between them. The CDR3 consists of 15 residues. CDR1 and CDR2 from the germline V gene are SEHNR and FQNEAQ (reference sequence).